This TCR beta chain appears in the sequencing data of a study of human T cells and chemical hapten exposure. Across the study: Epicutaneous patch tests delivered 0.01% DPC to the upper back, with evaluation at 6 days.

As to time point: pre-sensitization, week 0. The treatment here: therapeutic diphenylcyclopropenone sensitization with weekly scalp DPC. In TCRdb, the RACE reads were re-called with MiXCR into one record per CDR3 protein. This sample has 180,000 or so distinct CDR3 sequences, with almost 30% found just once. This clonotype originated in a woman aged 25 to 45 with alopecia areata. Some clones in this sample may be carry-over from other donors' samples. The material sequenced was whole blood, taken in connection with sensitization to the hapten diphenylcyclopropenone (DPC).

The CDR3, as DNA: TGCAGCGTTGAAGGGGTTCAGGGGCGGAGGTCCTACGAGCAGTACTTC. This gives the protein CSVEGVQGRRSYEQYF. The V and J genes are TRBV29-1 and TRBJ2-7; D possibly corresponds to TRBD1 (6 bases). Germline lookup yields CDR1 SQVTM and CDR2 ANQGSEA. Trimming cost V 1 base and J 1 base, with 17 bases left between them. The CDR3 has 16 amino acids.